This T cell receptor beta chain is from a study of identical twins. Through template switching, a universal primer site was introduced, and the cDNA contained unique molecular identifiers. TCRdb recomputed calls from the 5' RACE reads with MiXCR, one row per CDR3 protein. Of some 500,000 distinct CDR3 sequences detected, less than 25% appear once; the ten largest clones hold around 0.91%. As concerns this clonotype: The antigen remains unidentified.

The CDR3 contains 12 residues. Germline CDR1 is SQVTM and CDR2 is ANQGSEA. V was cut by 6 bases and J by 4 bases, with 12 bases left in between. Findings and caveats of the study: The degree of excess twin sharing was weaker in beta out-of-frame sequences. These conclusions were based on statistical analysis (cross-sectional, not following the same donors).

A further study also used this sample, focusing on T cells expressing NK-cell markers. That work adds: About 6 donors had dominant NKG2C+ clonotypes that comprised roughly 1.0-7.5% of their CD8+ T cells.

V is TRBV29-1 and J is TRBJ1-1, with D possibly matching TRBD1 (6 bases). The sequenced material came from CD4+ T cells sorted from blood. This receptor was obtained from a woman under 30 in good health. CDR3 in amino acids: CSVDRDTTEAFF. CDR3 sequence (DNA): TGCAGCGTGGACCGGGACACCACTGAAGCTTTCTTT.